This T cell receptor (beta chain) stems from a study of beta chain features in type 1 diabetes. Study-wide results and limits: All four CD4+ subsets of Type 1 diabetes patients contained TCRB CDR3s that were moderately but significantly shorter. High-TCR-expressing cells could be over-represented by cDNA sequencing.

It was via CD45RO/CCR7/CD25/CD127/CD95/CD27 that CD4+ naive, central memory, regulatory and stem cell-like memory cells were sorted. Turning to this clone: Its antigen is as yet unknown.

Every bit of the isolated RNA underwent reverse transcription, so sequencing read expressed TCRB transcripts. The method was immunoSEQ multiplex PCR; TCRdb's version includes in-frame clones alone and lacks a portion of them. The data show over 100,000 clones, around 40% seen once. The CDR3 has 15 amino acids. The V gene end was trimmed by 0 bases and the J gene end by 6 bases; junction bases not matched to a gene: 5. The germline gives CDR1 SGHNT, CDR2 YYREEE (reference sequence). Sequencing used stem cell memory CD4+ T cells from blood. This TCR derives from a woman aged 18-30 years in good health. The J gene is TRBJ2-7, the V gene TRBV5-4, with 11 bases identical to TRBD2. CDR3 sequence: CASSLVGLAASEQYF. DNA for the CDR3: TGTGCCAGCAGCTTGGTGGGACTAGCGGCTTCCGAGCAGTACTTC.